The 32 T cell receptor beta chains listed next were all sequenced from one sample in a study of T cell clonality in common variable immunodeficiency. Study outcomes and limitations: Fewer deletions and N-nucleotide insertions were reportedly seen in common variable immunodeficiency TCR beta sequences.

Their antigens are not known. This table comes from immunoSEQ multiplex PCR, and its TCRdb copy is limited to in-frame clones, with some not included. The sample is made up of tens of thousands of clones, none counted only once. The sequenced sample consisted of peripheral blood mononuclear cells. The receptors shown here come from a human donor with common variable immunodeficiency.

This clone was counted many times. The read ends 3 residues early relative to the CDR3; the germline J gene fills the gap. The chain uses TRBV6-1 and TRBJ2-5; D is perhaps TRBD2 (6 bases). Trimming left V 4 bases short and J 5 bases short, with 11 bases between. The germline CDR1 and CDR2 sequences are MNHNS and SASEGT. This CDR3 spans 13 amino acids. CDR3 DNA (partial): TGTGCCAGCAGTGGGAGGGTATTGGAGACC. It translates to CASSGRVLET. The CDR3, in full, reads CASSGRVLETQYF.

This clone was counted many times. The observed sequence ends 3 residues before the CDR3 terminus, with the missing tail filled in from the germline J gene. The V and J genes are TRBV27 and TRBJ1-3, with TRBD1 as a possible D gene (6 bases). The V end lost 5 bases, the J end lost 4 bases, and 15 bases lay between the germline ends. CDR1 MNHEY and CDR2 SMNVEV come from the germline V gene (reference sequence). The CDR3 sequence is 15 residues long. CDR3 bases read: TGTGCCAGCAGTCCCCGGACAGCAGAGGGAAACACC. Translated, it gives CASSPRTAEGNT. The complete CDR3 protein is CASSPRTAEGNTIYF.

With regard to this clone: The CDR3 end lies 3 residues beyond the end of the read and is filled in from the germline J gene. V usage is TRBV18 and J usage is TRBJ2-2; 7 bases agree with TRBD2. Germline V lookup: CDR1 KGHSH, CDR2 LQKENI. The CDR3 runs 17 residues. With V trimmed by 3 bases and J by 2 bases, 9 bases remained unmatched. The covered CDR3 bases are TGTGCCAGCTCACCCCTGGGCAGCGGGGCCAACACCGGGGAG. The encoded protein is CASSPLGSGANTGE. The full CDR3 protein is CASSPLGSGANTGELFF.

The table lists this clone with many counts. The read terminates 3 residues before the CDR3 end, so the remaining end is supplied by the germline J gene. The chain recombines TRBV7-6 with TRBJ2-7; D is uncertain. CDR1 and CDR2 from the germline V gene are SGHVS and FNYEAQ. Trimming stripped 0 bases from V and 0 bases from J, with 9 bases between. The CDR3 totals 15 residues. Here the CDR3 reads CASSLALGSSYEQYF. The DNA read from the CDR3 is TGTGCCAGCAGCTTAGCGCTTGGCAGCTCCTACGAG.

The sample holds many counts of this clone. Coverage ceases 3 residues before the CDR3 finishes, and the germline J gene fills in the end. This chain uses TRBV18 with TRBJ2-2; 7 nucleotides agree with TRBD1. The V and J ends lost 5 bases and 5 bases, in that order; junction bases with no gene match: 8. The CDR3 loop spans 15 amino acids. Germline values: CDR1 KGHSH, CDR2 LQKENI. The part of the CDR3 DNA that was read is TGTGCCAGCTCAACAGGACAGGTGGGGACCGGGGAG. This translates into CASSTGQVGTGE. The whole CDR3 reads CASSTGQVGTGELFF.

To note about this clone: The CDR3 goes on 3 residues after the read ends, and that part is filled in from the germline J gene. V gene TRBV7-9 combines with J gene TRBJ2-3; D is possibly TRBD1 (5 bases). Trimming left V 3 bases short and J 2 bases short, with 12 bases between. CDR1 is SEHNR and CDR2 is FQNEAQ in the germline V gene (reference sequence). The CDR3 loop spans 15 amino acids. This chain's CDR3 is CASSFPTAYTDTQYF. CDR3 DNA, as far as it was read: TGTGCCAGCAGCTTCCCGACAGCTTACACAGATACG.

This clone was recorded many times. Sequencing ends 3 residues short of the CDR3 end; the germline J gene provides the rest. This chain joins TRBV19 and TRBJ1-6; TRBD1 aligns across 10 bases. This CDR3 contains 15 residues. Germline trimming cut 6 bases from V and 7 bases from J; bases unmatched to any gene: 6. Germline lookup yields CDR1 LNHDA and CDR2 SQIVND (reference sequence). Incomplete CDR3 DNA: TGTGCCAGTAGCACCGGACAGGGGGTAAATTCACCC. As protein: CASSTGQGVNSP. The whole CDR3 sequence is CASSTGQGVNSPLHF.

Points on this clone: The read stops 3 residues short of the end of the CDR3; the missing end is completed from the germline J gene. This rearrangement joins TRBV19 to TRBJ1-2; 8 bases line up with TRBD1. The germline gives CDR1 LNHDA, CDR2 SQIVND (reference sequence). V was clipped by 7 bases and J by 2 bases; unmatched bases: 12. The CDR3 has 16 residues. Here the CDR3 reads CASTPDRGLRNYGYTF. CDR3 DNA, as far as it was read: TGTGCCAGTACTCCAGACAGGGGCCTAAGGAACTATGGC.

Comments on this clone: With the read ending 3 residues before the CDR3 end, the germline J gene is used to fill in that end. This sequence joins TRBV18 and TRBJ1-1; maybe TRBD1 (5 bases). Trimming shortened V by 4 bases and J by 4 bases, and 13 bases separated the two germline ends. The germline gives CDR1 KGHSH, CDR2 LQKENI. The CDR3 loop spans 14 amino acids. CDR3 amino acids: CASSQATRVTEAFF. The covered CDR3 bases are TGTGCCAGCTCACAAGCTACCAGGGTCACTGAA.

This clone was counted between two and nine times. The CDR3 is cut off 3 residues early in the read; its end comes from the germline J gene. V is TRBV6-1 and J is TRBJ1-4, with D uncertain. CDR1 and CDR2 (germline): MNHNS, SASEGT. The CDR3 consists of 15 residues. Between the trimmed V and J ends, which lost 0 bases and 0 bases, there was a span of 5 bases. CDR3 sequence reads: CASSEAHATNEKLFF. The part of the CDR3 DNA that was read is TGTGCCAGCAGTGAAGCCCATGCAACTAATGAAAAA.

To note about this clone: With the read ending 3 residues before the CDR3 end, the germline J gene is used to fill in that end. The chain has TRBV16 and TRBJ2-1; D is possibly TRBD1 (6 bases). The germline CDR1 and CDR2 sequences are KGHSY and FQNENV. The CDR3 loop spans 16 amino acids. The V end lost 4 bases, the J end lost 3 bases, and 16 bases lay between the germline ends. The sequenced CDR3 bases are TGTGCCAGCAGCCCTGGACAGAGGTTGATCTACAATGAG. Its translation: CASSPGQRLIYNE. The entire CDR3 protein is CASSPGQRLIYNEQFF.

This clone came up a few times. The CDR3 end falls 3 residues outside the read, so it is completed with the germline J gene. This chain links TRBV6-1 with TRBJ1-1; D not certain. This CDR3 contains 13 residues. Germline lookup yields CDR1 MNHNS and CDR2 SASEGT. V was trimmed by 2 bases and J by 1 base, leaving 5 bases between them. The CDR3 DNA, read in part, is TGTGCCAGCAGTGAACAGAGGAACACTGAA. This translates into CASSEQRNTE. The whole CDR3 sequence is CASSEQRNTEAFF.

The table lists this clone with a few counts. Read coverage stops 3 residues before the CDR3 terminus; the germline J gene supplies the remainder. The genes are TRBV7-8 and TRBJ2-3; the match to TRBD1 covers 7 bases. From germline, CDR1 is SGHVS and CDR2 FQNEAQ. CDR3 length: 15 amino acids. Germline trimming cut 7 bases from V and 5 bases from J; bases unmatched to any gene: 12. The CDR3: CASNTRTGFRDTQYF. The part of the CDR3 DNA that was read is TGTGCCAGCAATACTAGGACAGGTTTCAGAGATACG.

For this clone: The DNA ends 3 residues before the CDR3 does, and the rest of the CDR3 is filled in from the germline J gene. The chain carries TRBV5-1 and TRBJ2-5; D is possibly TRBD2 (7 bases). The CDR3 totals 17 residues. The V end was cut by 4 bases, the J end by 5 bases, with 24 bases between. CDR1 and CDR2 from the germline V gene are SGHRS and YFSETQ. The CDR3 here is CASSLGSLSGGWETQYF. The sequenced CDR3 bases are TGCGCCAGCAGCCTTGGATCGTTATCGGGGGGCTGGGAGACC.

There are many counts of this clone. The read ends 3 residues shy of where the CDR3 ends; the end is completed using the germline J gene. The chain joins TRBV6-1 to TRBJ2-7, with 7 bases that match TRBD2. The CDR3 length is 15 residues. From germline, CDR1 is MNHNS and CDR2 SASEGT. The V segment lost 1 base and the J segment 3 bases; nucleotides outside the gene matches: 6. Partial CDR3 DNA: TGTGCCAGCAGTGAAGGGCTAGCGGCAGACTACGAG. Its translation is CASSEGLAADYE. The full CDR3 protein is CASSEGLAADYEQYF.

Comment on this clone: The read is 3 residues too short to cover the CDR3 end, so that end is filled in from the germline J gene. The chain carries TRBV19 and TRBJ2-1, with 7 bases identical to TRBD1. The CDR3 has 16 residues. CDR1 is LNHDA and CDR2 is SQIVND in the germline V gene (reference sequence). The J segment lost 3 bases and the V segment lost 5 bases, leaving 10 bases of the junction unmatched. CDR3 loop: CASSPLGTALYNEQFF. Partial CDR3 DNA: TGTGCCAGTAGTCCCCTCGGGACAGCCCTCTACAATGAG.

This clone was recorded a few times. The observed sequence ends 3 residues before the CDR3 terminus, with the missing tail filled in from the germline J gene. This rearrangement joins TRBV7-9 to TRBJ1-2; 7 bases are shared with TRBD1. Germline values: CDR1 SEHNR, CDR2 FQNEAQ (reference sequence). This CDR3 is 13 amino acids long. The CDR3 loop is CASSFGDSRGYTF. The DNA read from the CDR3 is TGTGCCAGCAGCTTTGGGGACAGTAGGGGC. The full variable domain, its missing parts supplied by reference TRBV7-9 and TRBJ1-2, is DTGVSQNPRHKITKRGQNVTFRCDPISEHNRLYWYRQTLGQGPEFLTYFQNEAQLEKSRLLSDRFSAERPKGSFSTLEIQRTEQGDSAMYLCASSFGDSRGYTFGSGTRLTVV.

This clone appeared many times. The read ends 3 residues shy of where the CDR3 ends; the end is completed using the germline J gene. V usage is TRBV19 and J usage is TRBJ2-3, with D unclear. The CDR3 is made up of 14 amino acids. The V and J ends lost 3 bases and 0 bases respectively, with 7 bases between them. Looked up from germline, CDR1 is LNHDA and CDR2 is SQIVND (reference sequence). The CDR3 spells CASSMYRSTDTQYF. Incomplete CDR3 DNA: TGTGCCAGTAGTATGTACAGAAGCACAGATACG.

This clone was recorded many times. The read ends 3 residues early relative to the CDR3; the germline J gene fills the gap. The chain recombines TRBV19 with TRBJ2-3; the match to TRBD2 covers 13 bases. J was trimmed by 4 bases and V by 6 bases; bases with no gene match: 7. The CDR3 has 16 amino acids. Per the germline V gene, CDR1 is LNHDA and CDR2 is SQIVND (reference sequence). CDR3 bases read: TGTGCCAGTAGAAACCCGGGACTAGCGGGATCAGATACG. Its translation: CASRNPGLAGSDT. The full-length CDR3 reads as CASRNPGLAGSDTQYF.

This clone was recorded at least ten times. The CDR3 extends 3 residues past the end of the read, so its final part is completed from the germline J gene. This sequence joins TRBV19 and TRBJ1-5, with 8 bases identical to TRBD1. CDR3 length: 16 residues. V trimming: 6 bases; J trimming: 3 bases; junction bases outside the gene matches: 10. The germline gives CDR1 LNHDA, CDR2 SQIVND (reference sequence). CDR3 DNA (partial): TGTGCCAGTAGATTCGACGGGACAGGCCTCAATCAGCCC. Its protein is CASRFDGTGLNQP. The CDR3 in full is CASRFDGTGLNQPQHF. Full variable domain (outside the CDR3, taken from reference TRBV19 and TRBJ1-5): DGGITQSPKYLFRKEGQNVTLSCEQNLNHDAMYWYRQDPGQGLRLIYYSQIVNDFQKGDIAEGYSVSREKKESFPLTVTSAQKNPTAFYLCASRFDGTGLNQPQHFGDGTRLSIL.

Details on this clone: The CDR3 end falls 3 residues outside the read, so it is completed with the germline J gene. The rearrangement links TRBV30 to TRBJ1-2; 8 nucleotides agree with TRBD1. With V trimmed by 3 bases and J by 0 bases, 0 bases remained unmatched. CDR3 length: 13 amino acids. From germline, CDR1 is GTSNPN and CDR2 SVGIG (reference sequence). The CDR3 sequence is CAWRQGANYGYTF. CDR3 bases read: TGTGCCTGGAGACAGGGGGCTAACTATGGC.

Concerning this clone: The CDR3 goes on 3 residues after the read ends, and that part is filled in from the germline J gene. V and J are TRBV6-1 and TRBJ1-2, with TRBD1 as a possible D gene (6 bases). The CDR3 spans 15 residues. V shed 4 bases and J shed 4 bases, with 16 bases lying between them. Germline CDR1 is MNHNS and CDR2 is SASEGT. The sequenced CDR3 bases are TGTGCCAGCAGTGCCCGACTGACAGGCCCCTATGGC. This sequence encodes CASSARLTGPYG. The whole CDR3 protein reads CASSARLTGPYGYTF.

This clone has more than one count but fewer than ten. From the germline J gene comes the end of the CDR3, since the read stops 3 residues before it. This rearrangement joins TRBV18 to TRBJ2-7, with TRBD1 identical over 7 bases. This CDR3 has 15 residues. Germline values: CDR1 KGHSH, CDR2 LQKENI. V trimming: 2 bases; J trimming: 4 bases; junction bases outside the gene matches: 8. Incomplete CDR3 DNA: TGTGCCAGCTCACCAAGGGGGCAGGGTAAATACGAG. Protein: CASSPRGQGKYE. The entire CDR3 protein reads CASSPRGQGKYEQYF.

With respect to this clone: The read halts 3 residues ahead of the CDR3 end, with the missing end drawn from the germline J gene. The rearrangement links TRBV19 to TRBJ2-1, with a weak D call TRBD1 (8 bases). The CDR3 has 15 amino acids. Germline assignment: CDR1 LNHDA and CDR2 SQIVND (reference sequence). V lost 7 bases and J 4 bases, leaving 17 bases between the germline ends. The sequenced CDR3 bases are TGTGCCAGTAAACCGGACAGGGAGGGGTACAATGAG. This translates into CASKPDREGYNE. The entire CDR3 sequence reads CASKPDREGYNEQFF.

This clone was seen repeatedly, ten times or more. Read data end 3 residues before the CDR3 end; the end is taken from the germline J gene. V gene TRBV7-9 combines with J gene TRBJ1-1; D is unclear. The CDR3 loop spans 13 amino acids. Germline CDR1 SEHNR, CDR2 FQNEAQ (reference sequence). V was pared by 3 bases and J by 5 bases, with 10 bases between. CDR3 bases read: TGTGCCAGCAGCTTCCACGGGTCGACTGAA. Translated: CASSFHGSTE. The CDR3, in full, reads CASSFHGSTEAFF.

This clone has ten or more counts. CDR3 protein: CASSQGGVEQFF. CDR3 DNA, as far as it was read: TGTGCCAGCTCCCAAGGGGGCGTTGAG. The V gene is TRBV18, the J gene TRBJ2-1; 7 nucleotides match TRBD1. From the germline J gene comes the end of the CDR3, since the read stops 3 residues before it. V shed 6 bases, J shed 9 bases, and the junction held 5 bases outside the gene matches. The CDR3 is made up of 12 amino acids. Per germline, CDR1 KGHSH and CDR2 LQKENI. Supplemented by reference TRBV18 and TRBJ2-1, the full variable domain reads NAGVMQNPRHLVRRRGQEARLRCSPMKGHSHVYWYRQLPEEGLKFMVYLQKENIIDESGMPKERFSAEFPKEGPSILRIQQVVRGDSAAYFCASSQGGVEQFFGPGTRLTVL.

This clone has at least ten counts. The read ends 3 residues shy of where the CDR3 ends; the end is completed using the germline J gene. The gene calls are TRBV5-4 and TRBJ1-2, with 8 nucleotides matching TRBD1. CDR1 and CDR2 (germline): SGHNT, YYREEE (reference sequence). This CDR3 has 12 residues. The CDR3 spells CASSPGTGGYTF. The covered CDR3 bases are TGTGCCAGCAGCCCAGGGACAGGCGGC.

A few counts support this clone. CDR3 bases read: TGTGCCAGCAGTTACTTGGGGGGGGCTAGCGCCTACAATGAG. As protein: CASSYLGGASAYNE. The complete CDR3 sequence is CASSYLGGASAYNEQFF. The chain has TRBV6-2 or TRBV6-3 and TRBJ2-1; tentatively, D is TRBD2 (7 bases). Read coverage stops 3 residues before the CDR3 terminus; the germline J gene supplies the remainder. V shed 1 base and J shed 2 bases, with 15 bases lying between them. Germline CDR1 and CDR2: MNHEY and SVGEGT. CDR3 length: 17 amino acids.

This clone showed up many times. The observed sequence ends 3 residues before the CDR3 terminus, with the missing tail filled in from the germline J gene. This chain uses TRBV12-3 or TRBV12-4 with TRBJ2-1; 7 bases agree with TRBD1. J was trimmed by 3 bases and V by 6 bases; bases with no gene match: 11. The CDR3 has 16 amino acids. CDR3 in amino acids: CASSRPLYRGYNEQFF. The covered CDR3 bases are TGTGCCAGCAGCCGACCGCTCTACAGGGGCTACAATGAG.

This clone has a count of ten or more. The read ends 3 residues before the CDR3 terminus; that terminus is restored from the germline J gene. The V gene is TRBV30, the J gene TRBJ1-4; weak D call: TRBD1 (5 bases). Deletions cut 0 bases from V and 6 bases from J, with 14 bases between. This CDR3 has 15 residues. CDR1 is GTSNPN and CDR2 is SVGIG in the germline V gene (reference sequence). The CDR3 bases that were read are TGTGCCTGGAGTGTTCTCTGGCAGGGTGATGAAAAA. Translation gives CAWSVLWQGDEK. The entire CDR3 reads CAWSVLWQGDEKLFF.

In this sample, this clone turned up many times. The read ends 3 residues early relative to the CDR3; the germline J gene fills the gap. The chain joins TRBV5-1 to TRBJ1-1; tentatively, D is TRBD1 (6 bases). CDR3 length: 12 residues. The V end was cut by 1 base, the J end by 7 bases, with 8 bases between. CDR1 SGHRS and CDR2 YFSETQ come from the germline V gene. The sequenced CDR3 bases are TGCGCCAGCAGCTTGACAGGGCATGAA. This sequence encodes CASSLTGHE. The CDR3 as a whole reads CASSLTGHEAFF.

This clone was found many times. Read sequence stops 3 residues before the CDR3 end, and the germline J gene provides the missing end. This sequence joins TRBV7-9 and TRBJ2-5; D not resolved. Deletions cut 7 bases from V and 0 bases from J, with 6 bases between. This CDR3 spans 12 amino acids. Germline-derived CDR1 and CDR2 are SEHNR and FQNEAQ (reference sequence). Here the CDR3 reads CASTRYQETQYF. CDR3 bases read: TGTGCCAGCACCAGGTACCAAGAGACC.